This section outlines one TCR beta chain sequence together with its context. Its specificity is not known. The sample originates from a study of lymphopenia after photon versus proton radiotherapy. Assay: immunoSEQ multiplex PCR; the TCRdb copy retains only in-frame clones and omits some. The repertoire holds around 42,000 clones, with 65% to 90% as singletons. V lost 2 bases and J lost 1, with 14 bases in between. The CDR3 is 16 amino acids. Germline V gene lookup returns CDR1 MGHRA and CDR2 YSYEKL. Whole-study results and caveats: Larger post-nadir TCR diversity loss correlated inversely with survival in deceased patients.

The sample in question was peripheral blood, obtained from a patient treated with photon-based radiotherapy. This chain uses TRBV4-1 with TRBJ2-5; D is possibly TRBD1 (5 bases). This receptor was taken from a man between 35 and 55 years old with gastric cancer. The CDR3 here is CASSQFGQGPQETQYF. In nucleotides, the CDR3 is TGCGCCAGCAGCCAATTCGGGCAGGGCCCCCAAGAGACCCAGTACTTC.